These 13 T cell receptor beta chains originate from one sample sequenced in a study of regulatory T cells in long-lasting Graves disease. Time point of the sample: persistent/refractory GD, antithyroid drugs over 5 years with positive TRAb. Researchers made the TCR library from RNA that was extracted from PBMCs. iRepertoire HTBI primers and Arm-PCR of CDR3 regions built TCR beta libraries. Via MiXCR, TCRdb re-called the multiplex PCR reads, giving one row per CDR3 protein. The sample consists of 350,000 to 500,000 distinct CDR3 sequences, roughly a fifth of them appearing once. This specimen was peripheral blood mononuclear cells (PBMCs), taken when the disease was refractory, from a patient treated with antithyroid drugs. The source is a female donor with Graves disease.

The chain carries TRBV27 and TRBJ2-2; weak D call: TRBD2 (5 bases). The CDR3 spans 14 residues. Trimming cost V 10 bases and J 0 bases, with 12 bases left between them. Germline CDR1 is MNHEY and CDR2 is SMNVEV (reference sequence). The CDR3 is CATSAEANTGELFF. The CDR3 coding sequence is TGTGCCACCTCAGCGGAGGCGAACACCGGGGAGCTGTTTTTT.

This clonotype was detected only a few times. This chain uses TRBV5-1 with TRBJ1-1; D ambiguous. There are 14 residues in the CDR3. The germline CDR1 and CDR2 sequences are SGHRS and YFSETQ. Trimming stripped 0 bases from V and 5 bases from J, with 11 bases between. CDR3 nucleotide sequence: TGCGCCAGCAGCTTGGCCGTGAGAGGGACTGAAGCTTTCTTT. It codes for CASSLAVRGTEAFF.

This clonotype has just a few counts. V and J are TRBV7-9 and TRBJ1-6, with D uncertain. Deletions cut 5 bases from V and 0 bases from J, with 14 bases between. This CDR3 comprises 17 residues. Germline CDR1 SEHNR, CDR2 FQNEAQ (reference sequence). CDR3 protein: CASSPLMESSYNSPLHF. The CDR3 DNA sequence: TGTGCCAGCAGCCCCCTAATGGAGAGCTCCTATAATTCACCCCTCCACTTT.

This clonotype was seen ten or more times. The CDR3 loop is CASSPPRRVTPEAFF. CDR3 nucleotides: TGTGCCAGCAGTCCCCCCCGGAGGGTAACACCTGAAGCTTTCTTT. This sequence joins TRBV12-3 or TRBV12-4 and TRBJ1-1; D not certain. This CDR3 region has 15 residues. The V end lost 5 bases, the J end lost 6 bases, and 19 bases lay between the germline ends.

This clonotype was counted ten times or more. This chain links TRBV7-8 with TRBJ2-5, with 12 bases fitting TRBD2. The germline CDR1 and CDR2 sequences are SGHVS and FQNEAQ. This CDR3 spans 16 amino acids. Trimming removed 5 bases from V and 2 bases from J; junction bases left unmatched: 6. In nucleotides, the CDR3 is TGTGCCAGCAGCCTTTTTCTAGCGGGAGGGCAAGAGACCCAGTACTTC. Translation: CASSLFLAGGQETQYF. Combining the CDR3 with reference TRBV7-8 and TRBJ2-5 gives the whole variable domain GAGVSQSPRYKVAKRGQDVALRCDPISGHVSLFWYQQALGQGPEFLTYFQNEAQLDKSGLPSDRFFAERPEGSVSTLKIQRTQQEDSAVYLCASSLFLAGGQETQYFGPGTRLLVL.

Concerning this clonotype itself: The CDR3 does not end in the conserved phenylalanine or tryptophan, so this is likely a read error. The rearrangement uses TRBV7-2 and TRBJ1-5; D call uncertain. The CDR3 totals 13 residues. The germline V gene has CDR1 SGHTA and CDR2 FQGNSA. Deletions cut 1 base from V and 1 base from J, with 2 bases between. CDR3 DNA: TGTGCCAGCAGCTTAGTAAGCAATCAGCCCCAGCATCTT. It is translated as CASSLVSNQPQHL.

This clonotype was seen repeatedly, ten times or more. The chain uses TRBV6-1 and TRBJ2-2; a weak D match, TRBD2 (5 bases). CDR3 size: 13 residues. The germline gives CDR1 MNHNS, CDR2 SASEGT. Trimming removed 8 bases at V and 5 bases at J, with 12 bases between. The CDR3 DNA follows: TGTGCCAGCGAGAGGGAGAGGACCGGGGAGCTGTTTTTT. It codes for CASERERTGELFF.

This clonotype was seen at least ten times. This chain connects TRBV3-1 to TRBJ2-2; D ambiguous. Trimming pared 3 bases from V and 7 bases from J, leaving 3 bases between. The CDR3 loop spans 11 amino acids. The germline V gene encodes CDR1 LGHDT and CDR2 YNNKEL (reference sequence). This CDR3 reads CASSHVGELFF. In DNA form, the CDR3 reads TGTGCCAGCAGCCACGTCGGGGAGCTGTTTTTT.

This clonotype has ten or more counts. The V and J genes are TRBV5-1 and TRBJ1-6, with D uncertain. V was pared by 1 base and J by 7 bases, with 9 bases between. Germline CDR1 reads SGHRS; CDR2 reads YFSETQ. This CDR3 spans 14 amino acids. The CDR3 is CASSLQEPNSPLHF. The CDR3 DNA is TGCGCCAGCAGCTTGCAGGAGCCCAATTCACCCCTCCACTTT.

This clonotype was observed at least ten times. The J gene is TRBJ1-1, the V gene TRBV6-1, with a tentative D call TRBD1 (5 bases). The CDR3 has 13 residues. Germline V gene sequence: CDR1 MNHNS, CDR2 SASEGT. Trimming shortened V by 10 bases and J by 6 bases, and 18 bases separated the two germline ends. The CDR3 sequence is CATTGPWGSEAFF. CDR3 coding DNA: TGTGCCACCACCGGACCTTGGGGCTCTGAAGCTTTCTTT.

This CDR3 is CSATPGYNSPLHF. CDR3 sequence (DNA): TGCAGTGCTACCCCGGGCTATAATTCACCCCTCCACTTT. The chain recombines TRBV20-1 with TRBJ1-6; D gene uncertain. The CDR3 has 13 residues. The ends were cut back, 4 bases at V and 3 bases at J, with 7 bases in the middle. Germline V lookup: CDR1 DFQATT, CDR2 SNEGSKA (reference sequence).

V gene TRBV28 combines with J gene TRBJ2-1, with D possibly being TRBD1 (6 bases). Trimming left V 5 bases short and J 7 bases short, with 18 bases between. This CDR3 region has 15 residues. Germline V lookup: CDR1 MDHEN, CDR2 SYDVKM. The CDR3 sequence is CASSRPDRTWNEQFF. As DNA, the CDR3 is TGTGCCAGCAGTAGACCCGACAGGACCTGGAATGAGCAGTTCTTC.

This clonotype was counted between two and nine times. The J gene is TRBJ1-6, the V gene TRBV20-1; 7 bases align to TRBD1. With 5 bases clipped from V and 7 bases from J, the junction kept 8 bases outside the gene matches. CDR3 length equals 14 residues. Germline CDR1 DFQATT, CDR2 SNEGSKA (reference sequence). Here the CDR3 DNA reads TGCAGTGCTCCTCGACAGGGAGGCAATTCACCCCTCCACTTT. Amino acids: CSAPRQGGNSPLHF.